One and the same sample provided the 31 T cell receptor beta chains below, sequenced in a study of PD-L1 blockade in urothelial cancer. Time point: peripheral blood 6 weeks after treatment start. TCRdb's table, derived via immunoSEQ multiplex PCR, lists solely in-frame clones and lacks some. The repertoire holds 72,000 or so clones, with about 88% as singletons. Sequencing used PBMCs, obtained around atezolizumab (anti-PD-L1) treatment. All receptors derive from a man in his sixties with urothelial cancer.

The chain is built from TRBV11-3 and TRBJ2-2, with 12 bases identical to TRBD2. Germline V lookup: CDR1 SGHNT, CDR2 YENEEA. The CDR3 loop spans 14 amino acids. With V trimmed by 5 bases and J by 5 bases, 0 bases remained unmatched. The CDR3 sequence is CASSLAGGTGELFF. Written as DNA, the CDR3 is TGTGCCAGCAGCCTAGCGGGGGGGACCGGGGAGCTGTTTTTT.

This CDR3 reads CASSRYGTAGNTIYF. CDR3 sequence (DNA): TGCGCCAGCAGCCGCTACGGGACAGCCGGAAACACCATATATTTT. The chain uses TRBV4-1 and TRBJ1-3; 7 bases fit TRBD1. Trimming at V came to 4 bases and at J to 4 bases, leaving 7 bases not matched to a gene. The CDR3 totals 15 residues. Germline lookup yields CDR1 MGHRA and CDR2 YSYEKL.

The genes are TRBV7-3 and TRBJ2-1; 10 positions agree with TRBD2. CDR1 and CDR2 (germline): SGHTA, FQGTGA. The CDR3 runs 15 residues. The V segment lost 2 bases and the J segment 6 bases; nucleotides outside the gene matches: 4. As DNA, the CDR3 is TGTGCCAGCAGCTTAGAGCTAGCGGGAGTCAATGAGCAGTTCTTC. Translating it yields CASSLELAGVNEQFF.

This sequence joins TRBV14 and TRBJ2-3; 15 bases fit TRBD2. The CDR3 totals 15 residues. Germline V lookup: CDR1 SGHDN, CDR2 FVKESK. V was pared by 5 bases and J by 11 bases, with 8 bases of the junction left unmatched. For the CDR3, the DNA is TGTGCCAGCAGCAGGACTAGCGGGAGGGCCGGCGTGCAGTATTTT. It encodes CASSRTSGRAGVQYF.

In DNA form, the CDR3 reads TGCGCCAGCAGCCAAGCAGGGGAGCATCAGCCCCAGCATTTT. Its protein product is CASSQAGEHQPQHF. The genes are TRBV4-1 and TRBJ1-5; a weak D match, TRBD1 (6 bases). This CDR3 region has 14 residues. The germline CDR1 and CDR2 sequences are MGHRA and YSYEKL. The V and J ends lost 1 base and 5 bases respectively, with 9 bases between them.

This chain connects TRBV30 to TRBJ1-5, with 9 bases lining up with TRBD1. V lost 0 bases, J lost 6 bases, and 6 bases stayed unmatched. This CDR3 is 15 amino acids long. Germline values: CDR1 GTSNPN, CDR2 SVGIG (reference sequence). The CDR3 loop is CAWSVTGGRAQPQHF. In DNA form, the CDR3 reads TGTGCCTGGAGTGTTACAGGGGGCAGGGCTCAGCCCCAGCATTTT.

The chain recombines TRBV9 with TRBJ2-1; 8 bases map to TRBD1. V shed 6 bases, J shed 6 bases, and the junction held 14 bases outside the gene matches. Germline V gene data show CDR1 as SGDLS and CDR2 as YYNGEE. The CDR3 length is 16 residues. The CDR3 coding sequence is TGTGCCAGCACTATGGGGGAAGGACAGGGCCCCAATGAGCAGTTCTTC. Its protein product is CASTMGEGQGPNEQFF. Variable domain in full (rest from reference TRBV9 and TRBJ2-1): DSGVTQTPKHLITATGQRVTLRCSPRSGDLSVYWYQQSLDQGLQFLIQYYNGEERAKGNILERFSAQQFPDLHSELNLSSLELGDSALYFCASTMGEGQGPNEQFFGPGTRLTVL.

This chain joins TRBV25-1 and TRBJ2-7; 12 nucleotides line up with TRBD1. The trim removed 3 bases at V and 5 bases at J, leaving 5 bases unmatched. CDR3 size: 15 residues. CDR1 and CDR2 (germline): MGHDK, SYGVNS. The CDR3 bases are TGTGCCAGCAGTGACGCCGGGACAGGGGGCAACGAGCAGTACTTC. Translated, it gives CASSDAGTGGNEQYF.

The chain employs TRBV25-1 and TRBJ2-1; TRBD2 might be the D (6 bases). This CDR3 has 12 amino acids. Per the germline V gene, CDR1 is MGHDK and CDR2 is SYGVNS. V was cut by 6 bases and J by 7 bases, with 10 bases left in between. The CDR3 here is CASRVGGNEQFF. CDR3 nucleotide sequence: TGTGCCAGCAGGGTGGGGGGAAATGAGCAGTTCTTC.

The count of this clone is one. The chain carries TRBV11-3 and TRBJ1-1; D unresolved. The CDR3 has 11 amino acids. The V and J ends lost 3 bases and 5 bases respectively, with 4 bases between them. Germline CDR1 SGHNT, CDR2 YENEEA. CDR3 bases: TGTGCCAGCAGCTTTACAACTGAAGCTTTCTTT. Amino acid sequence: CASSFTTEAFF.

This clone has only a few counts. At one of its ends the junction is not consistent with the germline gene, which may arise from a read error. The chain carries TRBV18 and TRBJ1-5; 9 bases line up with TRBD1. This CDR3 is built from 13 residues. Germline loops: CDR1 KGHSH, CDR2 LQKENI. In nucleotides, the CDR3 is TGTGCCAGCTCGACACAGAGGGACAGGGATCCCTCTTTT. It is translated as CASSTQRDRDPSF.

This chain joins TRBV29-1 and TRBJ2-1; D remains ambiguous. Trimming cost V 4 bases and J 0 bases, with 7 bases left between them. This CDR3 comprises 13 residues. Germline assignment: CDR1 SQVTM and CDR2 ANQGSEA. The CDR3 DNA is TGCAGCGTTGCGTATAGCTCCTACAATGAGCAGTTCTTC. Translation gives CSVAYSSYNEQFF.

This sequence joins TRBV27 and TRBJ2-7; possibly TRBD1 for D (7 bases). The CDR3 is 15 residues long. The germline CDR1 and CDR2 sequences are MNHEY and SMNVEV (reference sequence). Trimming took off 6 bases at V and 0 bases at J, with 15 bases between the two ends. The CDR3 here is CASRRGTEYSYEQYF. In nucleotides, the CDR3 is TGTGCCAGCAGGCGCGGGACAGAATACTCCTACGAGCAGTACTTC.

J is TRBJ1-3 and V is TRBV23-1, with 10 bases identical to TRBD1. TRBV23-1 is known as an ORF, though its function is uncertain. The length of the CDR3 is 15 residues. The J segment lost 7 bases and the V segment lost 8 bases, leaving 11 bases of the junction unmatched. Written as DNA, the CDR3 is TGCGCCAGCGAAACCGAAGTGGGACAGGGGAACACCATATATTTT. Protein product: CASETEVGQGNTIYF.

V and J are TRBV5-1 and TRBJ2-1; 10 bases fit TRBD2. The junction had 2 bases not matched to a gene; V was cut back by 2 bases and J by 3 bases. The V gene's germline CDR1 is SGHRS and CDR2 YFSETQ. The CDR3 runs 15 residues. The CDR3 DNA reads TGCGCCAGCAGCTTAGAGCGGGGGGGCTACAATGAGCAGTTCTTC. Its protein is CASSLERGGYNEQFF.

The V call is TRBV6-5, the J call TRBJ2-2; D perhaps matches TRBD2 (7 bases). V was cut by 7 bases and J by 9 bases, with 21 bases left in between. Germline CDR1 reads MNHEY; CDR2 reads SVGAGI. The CDR3 runs to 15 residues. The CDR3 is CASTPGGGLPRELFF. CDR3 nucleotide sequence: TGTGCCAGCACTCCTGGGGGGGGGCTTCCCCGGGAGCTGTTTTTT.

The rearrangement uses TRBV4-2 and TRBJ2-7, with 12 positions matching TRBD2. Trimming took 1 base from V and 5 from J; bases not matched to a gene: 3. CDR3 length: 15 residues. In germline, CDR1 is LGHNA, CDR2 YNFKEQ. CDR3 in amino acids: CASSQGLAGVDEQYF. In nucleotides, the CDR3 is TGTGCCAGCAGCCAAGGACTAGCGGGAGTAGACGAGCAGTACTTC.

CDR3: CASHPRGRQHIQYF. The CDR3 nucleotides read TGTGCCAGCCATCCCAGGGGGCGGCAACACATTCAGTACTTC. The V and J genes are TRBV28 and TRBJ2-4, with 8 bases matching TRBD1. Germline assignment: CDR1 MDHEN and CDR2 SYDVKM. This CDR3 contains 14 residues. V shed 8 bases and J 8 bases; nucleotides not matched to a gene: 11.

This clone was recorded a few times. The chain has TRBV5-4 and TRBJ1-1; no definite D call. Trimming cost V 4 bases and J 6 bases, with 10 bases left between them. The V gene's germline CDR1 is SGHNT and CDR2 YYREEE (reference sequence). The CDR3 has 12 residues. The CDR3 DNA reads as TGTGCCAGCAGCGCGACATATTCTGAAGCTTTCTTT. Translating it yields CASSATYSEAFF.

The DNA for the CDR3 is TGTGCCAGCAGCGTAGGGGGACTAGGACCGTTCTTC. It is translated as CASSVGGLGPFF. The chain is built from TRBV9 and TRBJ2-1; 8 bases agree with TRBD2. CDR1 is SGDLS, CDR2 YYNGEE, per germline. This CDR3 spans 12 amino acids. With 0 bases clipped from V and 15 bases from J, the junction kept 5 bases outside the gene matches.

The J gene is TRBJ2-7, the V gene TRBV30, with 11 positions matching TRBD2. V lost 3 bases to trimming and J lost 5 bases; unmatched junction nucleotides: 12. Germline values: CDR1 GTSNPN, CDR2 SVGIG (reference sequence). This CDR3 spans 16 amino acids. In nucleotides, the CDR3 is TGTGCCTGGAGCTCAGTTAGCGGGGGGGCCTACGACGAGCAGTACTTC. Translating it yields CAWSSVSGGAYDEQYF.

V gene TRBV7-3 combines with J gene TRBJ1-2, with D perhaps TRBD1 (6 bases). The CDR3 is 13 residues long. V lost 4 bases, J lost 4 bases, and 10 bases lay in between. Germline loops: CDR1 SGHTA, CDR2 FQGTGA. The CDR3 sequence is CASSSTGTYGYTF. The CDR3 DNA is TGTGCCAGCAGCTCTACAGGGACCTATGGCTACACCTTC.

This rearrangement joins TRBV7-2 to TRBJ1-2; the match to TRBD1 covers 8 bases. Trimming at V came to 4 bases and at J to 4 bases, leaving 17 bases not matched to a gene. The CDR3 contains 18 residues. The germline V gene has CDR1 SGHTA and CDR2 FQGNSA. The CDR3 here is CASSSPSVTGDRSYGYTF. Here the CDR3 DNA reads TGTGCCAGCAGCTCGCCCTCGGTGACAGGGGATCGGAGCTATGGCTACACCTTC.

The V call is TRBV19, the J call TRBJ1-4, with TRBD1 matching over 8 bases. The CDR3 loop spans 15 amino acids. Trimming removed 5 bases from V and 5 bases from J; junction bases left unmatched: 7. Germline lookup yields CDR1 LNHDA and CDR2 SQIVND (reference sequence). CDR3 sequence reads: CASSVNRDRNEKLFF. The CDR3 coding sequence is TGTGCCAGTAGTGTCAACCGGGACAGGAATGAAAAACTGTTTTTT.

The chain recombines TRBV5-1 with TRBJ1-2, with 9 bases lining up with TRBD1. Germline loops: CDR1 SGHRS, CDR2 YFSETQ. The CDR3 is 15 residues long. The J segment lost 2 bases and the V segment lost 4 bases, leaving 6 bases of the junction unmatched. The CDR3 DNA follows: TGCGCCAGCAGCGGGGGACAGGGTCCCAACTATGGCTACACCTTC. It translates to CASSGGQGPNYGYTF.

The CDR3 loop is CAWSVPEVLLASTDTQYF. DNA of the CDR3: TGTGCCTGGAGTGTACCAGAAGTTCTGCTAGCTAGCACAGATACGCAGTATTTT. The chain joins TRBV30 to TRBJ2-3, with D possibly TRBD2 on 5 matching bases. V lost 0 bases, J lost 0 bases, and 19 bases lay in between. The germline gives CDR1 GTSNPN, CDR2 SVGIG (reference sequence). The CDR3 is 18 amino acids.

The V and J genes are TRBV11-3 and TRBJ1-1; D is unclear. The CDR3 extends over 11 amino acids. The V gene lost 3 bases and the J gene lost 5 bases, with 4 bases spanning the gap. The germline V gene has CDR1 SGHNT and CDR2 YENEEA. CDR3 sequence reads: CASSFETEAFF. CDR3 in DNA: TGTGCCAGCAGCTTCGAGACTGAAGCTTTCTTT.

The CDR3 here is CASSFGRVGEQYF. CDR3 coding DNA: TGTGCCAGCAGCTTCGGCAGGGTGGGAGAGCAGTACTTC. This chain joins TRBV11-1 and TRBJ2-7; tentatively, D is TRBD1 (5 bases). From germline, CDR1 is SGHAT and CDR2 FQDESV (reference sequence). V was shortened by 3 bases and J by 7 bases, with 13 bases between the two germline ends. The CDR3 length is 13 residues.

The chain uses TRBV7-3 and TRBJ2-5; 10 bases agree with TRBD1. Germline V lookup: CDR1 SGHTA, CDR2 FQGTGA. Trimming at V came to 0 bases and at J to 4 bases, leaving 11 bases not matched to a gene. The CDR3 extends over 18 amino acids. Here the CDR3 DNA reads TGTGCCAGCAGCTTAACGTACGGGACAGGGGAAGTTTTAGAGACCCAGTACTTC. It codes for CASSLTYGTGEVLETQYF.

The chain has TRBV27 and TRBJ1-5; 9 positions agree with TRBD1. The trim removed 4 bases at V and 4 bases at J, leaving 8 bases unmatched. Germline V lookup: CDR1 MNHEY, CDR2 SMNVEV (reference sequence). The CDR3 covers 16 residues. CDR3 nucleotides: TGTGCCAGCAGTTCTCGGACAGGGGTGTTAAATCAGCCCCAGCATTTT. Amino acid sequence: CASSSRTGVLNQPQHF.

This clone has a single count. The chain carries TRBV6-1 and TRBJ1-2; D is unclear. Germline values: CDR1 MNHNS, CDR2 SASEGT. This CDR3 is 14 amino acids long. V shed 2 bases and J shed 5 bases, with 12 bases lying between them. CDR3 coding DNA: TGTGCCAGCAGTGAATGGAGGGAAGGGTATGGCTACACCTTC. Encoded protein: CASSEWREGYGYTF.